A single sample gave rise to the 8 T cell receptor beta chains below, sequenced in a study of blood T cell repertoires in COVID-19. Some clones are missing from TCRdb's copy, which holds only in-frame ones; the method was immunoSEQ multiplex PCR. The sample contains 220,000 or so clones, 75% to 90% of which appear only once. The sequenced sample was PBMCs or T cells enriched from blood (not recorded which). The origin of the receptors is a woman aged 18-29 years in a cohort exposed to, infected with or recovered from COVID-19 (not recorded which).

This sequence joins TRBV11-2 and TRBJ2-2; D remains ambiguous. V lost 0 bases to trimming and J lost 8 bases, with 10 bases between them. Germline CDR1 is SGHAT and CDR2 is FQNNGV. The CDR3 runs to 14 residues. The CDR3 DNA reads as TGTGCCAGCAGCTTAGAAGTTATGCGAGGGGAGCTGTTTTTT. It yields the protein CASSLEVMRGELFF.

The table lists this clone with a few counts. This chain links TRBV18 with TRBJ1-2, with D possibly matching TRBD1 (5 bases). V gave up 2 bases and J gave up 4 bases, with 29 bases separating them. This CDR3 is built from 20 residues. Germline loops: CDR1 KGHSH, CDR2 LQKENI. In DNA form, the CDR3 reads TGTGCCAGCTCACCAGGGCGGGGGTTTGGCAAGCTTCTAAGTGGCTATGGCTACACCTTC. This encodes CASSPGRGFGKLLSGYGYTF.

The gene calls are TRBV28 and TRBJ2-2, with 9 nucleotides matching TRBD2. The junction had 4 bases not matched to a gene; V was cut back by 3 bases and J by 8 bases. From germline, CDR1 is MDHEN and CDR2 SYDVKM. This CDR3 region has 14 residues. This CDR3 reads CASSLAGGPGELFF. CDR3 bases: TGTGCCAGCAGTTTGGCGGGGGGGCCTGGGGAGCTGTTTTTT.

The chain combines TRBV6-5 with TRBJ1-2; 12 bases are shared with TRBD1. The CDR3 is 15 residues long. V dropped 10 bases and J dropped 8; count of bases not matched to a gene: 14. Germline-derived CDR1 and CDR2 are MNHEY and SVGAGI. The CDR3 DNA sequence: TGTGCCACTAAGGGCTCGGGACAGGGGGCGACGGGCTACACCTTC. Translated: CATKGSGQGATGYTF.

The V gene is TRBV11-3, the J gene TRBJ2-1; TRBD2 agrees at 9 bases. In germline, CDR1 is SGHNT, CDR2 YENEEA. V dropped 1 base and J dropped 7; count of bases not matched to a gene: 5. The CDR3 consists of 15 residues. The CDR3 DNA reads TGTGCCAGCAGCTTAGGTTCCAGCGGGGGGAATGAGCAGTTCTTC. Residues: CASSLGSSGGNEQFF.

The rearrangement uses TRBV4-1 and TRBJ2-7; perhaps TRBD1 as D (5 bases). CDR3 length: 16 residues. Germline CDR1 MGHRA, CDR2 YSYEKL. The V and J ends lost 1 base and 2 bases respectively, with 15 bases between them. The chain's CDR3 is CASSQAPSRVPYEQYF. The CDR3 DNA sequence: TGCGCCAGCAGCCAAGCACCGAGCAGGGTCCCCTACGAGCAGTACTTC.

The V call is TRBV7-9, the J call TRBJ1-6, with 9 bases fitting TRBD1. The germline gives CDR1 SEHNR, CDR2 FQNEAQ (reference sequence). J gave up 4 bases and V 5 bases, and 3 bases lay outside the gene matches. The CDR3 spans 15 residues. This chain's CDR3 is CASSLDRGYNSPLHF. The CDR3 nucleotides are TGTGCCAGCAGCCTCGACAGGGGGTATAATTCACCCCTCCACTTT.

This clone was counted a few times. The CDR3 sequence: CATSDSLAGRYEQFF. The CDR3 DNA reads TGTGCCACCAGTGACTCTCTGGCGGGAAGATATGAGCAGTTCTTC. The V call is TRBV24-1, the J call TRBJ2-1, with D perhaps TRBD2 (6 bases). This CDR3 contains 15 residues. CDR1 is KGHDR and CDR2 is SFDVKD in the germline V gene. With 4 bases removed from V and 8 bases from J, the gap between germline ends came to 17 bases.